These T cell receptor beta chains were read from a single sample in a study of blood T cell repertoires in COVID-19. Using immunoSEQ multiplex PCR, the repertoire was profiled, and TCRdb retains in-frame clones only, with some absent. The sample yields some 270,000 clones, roughly 89% seen once. Input material: peripheral blood. All receptors derive from a woman between 40 and 55 years old who had recovered from COVID-19. CDR3s include the opening cysteine and the closing phenylalanine or tryptophan. Each record gives: CDR3 protein, CDR3 DNA, J gene, clone size, D gene, V gene. A D gene is named only where the DNA matches it firmly. For some rows the clone size is stated as once, few or many, or as a class when expanded; others skip it.

CATSRPPGQTPWGEAFF TGTGCCACCAGCAGGCCCCCGGGACAGACCCCTTGGGGTGAAGCTTTCTTT TRBJ1-1 - TRBD1 TRBV15
CASSLWGGAYNEQFF TGTGCCAGCAGCTTATGGGGGGGGGCATACAATGAGCAGTTCTTC TRBJ2-1 - - TRBV7-8
CASSWGTGVTGELFF TGTGCCAGCAGCTGGGGGACAGGAGTCACCGGGGAGCTGTTTTTT TRBJ2-2 - TRBD1 TRBV5-4
CASSPTAGGYGYTF TGTGCCAGCAGCCCCACTGCTGGAGGATATGGCTACACCTTC TRBJ1-2 few - TRBV3-1/TRBV3-2
CASSSQGSSPLHF TGCGCCAGCAGCTCCCAGGGGAGTTCACCCCTCCACTTT TRBJ1-6 few - TRBV5-1
CASSTPAGGLSGANVLTF TGTGCCAGTAGTACCCCCGCGGGGGGGCTCTCTGGGGCCAACGTCCTGACTTTC TRBJ2-6 - TRBD2 TRBV19
CASSLTDNTGELFF TGTGCCAGCAGCCTGACAGACAACACCGGGGAGCTGTTTTTT TRBJ2-2 - - TRBV5-4
CSATPRGANYGYTF TGCAGCGCAACCCCCAGGGGAGCTAACTATGGCTACACCTTC TRBJ1-2 - - TRBV29-1
CASSTDRGRGQPQHF TGTGCCAGCAGTACAGACAGGGGGCGAGGTCAGCCCCAGCATTTT TRBJ1-5 - TRBD1 TRBV2
CASSLTGGQTEAFF TGTGCCAGCAGCTTGACAGGGGGCCAAACTGAAGCTTTCTTT TRBJ1-1 - TRBD1 TRBV11-2
CASSRGARETQYF TGTGCCAGCAGTCGGGGGGCCCGAGAGACCCAGTACTTC TRBJ2-5 - - TRBV13
CASSGTPWQQYF TGTGCCAGCAGTGGGACTCCTTGGCAGCAGTACTTC TRBJ2-7 - - TRBV28
CASSPTSGPSSGNTIYF TGTGCCAGCAGCCCCACATCAGGGCCGAGCTCTGGAAACACCATATATTTT TRBJ1-3 - - TRBV7-9
CASSPGQSSYNEQFF TGTGCCAGCAGCCCTGGACAGAGCTCCTACAATGAGCAGTTCTTC TRBJ2-1 - - TRBV5-4
CASSSGRENEKLFF TGTGCCAGCAGCTCTGGACGGGAGAATGAAAAACTGTTTTTT TRBJ1-4 - - TRBV5-4
CASSQDIYQETQYF TGTGCCAGTAGCCAGGACATCTACCAAGAGACCCAGTACTTC TRBJ2-5 - - TRBV19
CASRRQGVSYEQYF TGTGCCAGCAGAAGACAGGGAGTTTCCTACGAGCAGTACTTC TRBJ2-7 - TRBD1 TRBV6-5
CASSGPGLSNQPQHF TGTGCCAGCAGTGGCCCAGGCCTTAGCAATCAGCCCCAGCATTTT TRBJ1-5 - - TRBV2
CSARTAYGYTF TGCAGTGCCAGGACAGCCTATGGCTACACCTTC TRBJ1-2 - - TRBV20-1
CVRSLDIVRVGSYNSPLHF TGTGTCAGAAGCTTAGACATAGTCAGGGTAGGGTCCTATAATTCACCCCTCCACTTT TRBJ1-6 - - TRBV7-5
CASSTTGELWNEQFF TGTGCCAGTAGTACGACAGGGGAACTTTGGAATGAGCAGTTCTTC TRBJ2-1 - TRBD1 TRBV19
CASSTRTGGREQYF TGTGCCAGCAGTACCCGGACAGGGGGGCGCGAGCAGTACTTC TRBJ2-7 - TRBD1 TRBV27
CASSGPRGDHNEQFF TGTGCCAGCTCAGGCCCGCGGGGGGACCACAATGAGCAGTTCTTC TRBJ2-1 - TRBD2 TRBV28
CASSLGGTVPEAFF TGCGCCAGCAGCTTGGGAGGGACAGTCCCGGAAGCTTTCTTT TRBJ1-1 - TRBD1 TRBV5-1
CASGGLSNSPLHF TGTGCCAGCGGCGGCTTGAGTAATTCACCCCTCCACTTT TRBJ1-6 few - TRBV5-5
CATRDRVGYGYTF TGTGCCACCAGGGACAGGGTTGGCTATGGCTACACCTTC TRBJ1-2 few TRBD1 TRBV24-1
CASSPSPGNYEQYF TGTGCCAGCTCACCAAGCCCAGGTAACTACGAGCAGTACTTC TRBJ2-7 - - TRBV18
CAGENSGTTDTQYF TGTGCCGGAGAGAATAGCGGAACCACAGATACGCAGTATTTT TRBJ2-3 - - TRBV7-9
CASTMGQGEQYF TGTGCCAGCACTATGGGACAGGGTGAGCAGTACTTC TRBJ2-7 - TRBD1 TRBV28
CASSPGTGRNYGYTF TGTGCCAGCAGCCCCGGGACAGGGCGGAACTATGGCTACACCTTC TRBJ1-2 - TRBD1 TRBV11-2
CAWSVWGDGKLFF TGTGCCTGGAGTGTTTGGGGGGACGGAAAACTGTTTTTT TRBJ1-4 - - TRBV30
CASSPGQGAAYEQYF TGTGCCAGCAGCCCGGGACAGGGGGCCGCCTACGAGCAGTACTTC TRBJ2-7 - TRBD1 TRBV3-1/TRBV3-2
CASSPSATGYTGELFF TGTGCCAGCTCACCTAGCGCTACAGGGTACACCGGGGAGCTGTTTTTT TRBJ2-2 - - TRBV18
CASSLGPGGSDTQYF TGTGCCAGCAGCTTAGGTCCAGGGGGATCAGATACGCAGTATTTT TRBJ2-3 - TRBD1 TRBV7-9
CASSSGTITDTQYF TGTGCCAGCAGCTCTGGGACTATCACAGATACGCAGTATTTT TRBJ2-3 - TRBD2 TRBV7-3
CASSLGHNNEQFF TGCGCCAGCAGCTTGGGGCACAACAATGAGCAGTTCTTC TRBJ2-1 - - TRBV5-1
CASSPTAGGPDTQYF TGCGCCAGCAGCCCAACAGCGGGGGGGCCCGATACGCAGTATTTT TRBJ2-3 - TRBD2 TRBV5-1
CASSIGGRGYTF TGTGCCAGTAGTATCGGAGGAAGGGGCTACACCTTC TRBJ1-2 - - TRBV19
CASSQDFRQGARLREKLFF TGCGCCAGCAGCCAGGATTTCCGACAGGGGGCGCGGTTGAGGGAAAAACTGTTTTTT TRBJ1-4 - TRBD1 TRBV4-1
CASRTGGGYGYTF TGTGCCAGCAGAACAGGGGGAGGCTATGGCTACACCTTC TRBJ1-2 - TRBD1 TRBV28